This T cell receptor (beta chain) emerged from a study of T cells in Graves' hyperthyroidism and ophthalmopathy. Whole-study results and caveats: Median prediction lead before ophthalmopathy onset was six to eight months with the model.

A word on this clonotype: Its antigen is unknown.

TCR beta CDR3 sequences were amplified from RNA transcripts. The HTBI primer set drove a first-round RT-PCR of the TCR CDR3. TCRdb used MiXCR to reprocess the multiplex PCR reads, holding one entry per CDR3 protein. The sample yields 300,000 to 400,000 distinct CDR3 sequences, roughly a fifth seen once. The CDR3 length is 14 residues. Germline CDR1 and CDR2: SGDLS and YYNGEE. Losses at the gene ends were 0 bases for V and 5 bases for J; bases not matched to a gene: 5. For Graves' hyperthyroidism to be stable, ophthalmopathy could not progress within 18 months. An approximately 10 ml volume of fresh peripheral blood provided the PBMCs.

The sequenced sample was blood. The source of this sequence is a woman aged 45-60 years with Graves' hyperthyroidism. The rearrangement joins TRBV9 to TRBJ2-7; 7 bases align to TRBD1. The CDR3 sequence is CASSVGGQINEQYF. In DNA form, the CDR3 reads TGTGCCAGCAGCGTAGGGGGACAGATTAACGAGCAGTACTTC.